What follows is one T cell receptor beta chain and its context. With V trimmed by 4 bases and J by 7 bases, 10 bases remained unmatched. This CDR3 contains 14 residues. CDR1 and CDR2 (germline): SGHRS, YFSETQ. The data were taken from a study of T cell changes during pregnancy in multiple sclerosis. Libraries were prepared by immunoSEQ multiplex PCR; TCRdb keeps only in-frame clonotypes and omits some of them. The repertoire has 71,000 or so clones, around 90% of them found once; the top ten carry approximately 1.2%. This chain uses TRBV5-1 with TRBJ2-5, with 7 nucleotides matching TRBD1. This sequence was found in a female donor with multiple sclerosis, enrolled in a pregnancy study. The source was peripheral blood, collected in the third trimester of pregnancy. CDR3 sequence: CASSPSTGPGTQYF. DNA for the CDR3: TGCGCCAGCAGCCCGTCGACAGGGCCAGGGACCCAGTACTTC.